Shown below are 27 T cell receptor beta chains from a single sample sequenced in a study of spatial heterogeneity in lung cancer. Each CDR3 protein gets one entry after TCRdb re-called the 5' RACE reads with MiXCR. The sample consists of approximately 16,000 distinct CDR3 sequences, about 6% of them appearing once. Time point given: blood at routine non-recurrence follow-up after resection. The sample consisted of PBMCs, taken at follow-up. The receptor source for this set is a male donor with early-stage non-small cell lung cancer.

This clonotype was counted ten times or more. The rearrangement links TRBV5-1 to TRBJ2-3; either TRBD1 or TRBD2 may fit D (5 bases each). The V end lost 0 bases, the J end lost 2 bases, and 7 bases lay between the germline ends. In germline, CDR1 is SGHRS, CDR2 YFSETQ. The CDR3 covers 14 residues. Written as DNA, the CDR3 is TGCGCCAGCAGCTTGGCAGGGACCACAGATACGCAGTATTTT. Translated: CASSLAGTTDTQYF.

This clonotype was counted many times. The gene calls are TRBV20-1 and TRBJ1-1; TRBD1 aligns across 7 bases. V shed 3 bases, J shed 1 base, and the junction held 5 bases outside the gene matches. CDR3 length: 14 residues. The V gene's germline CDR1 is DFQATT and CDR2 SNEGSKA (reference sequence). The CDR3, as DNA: TGCAGTGCTAGGCCGGGACAGCAGAACACTGAAGCTTTCTTT. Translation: CSARPGQQNTEAFF.

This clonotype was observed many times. The CDR3 nucleotides read TGTGCCAGCAGCTTGGGGACTAGCGGGAGGGGCACAGATACGCAGTATTTT. Translated, it gives CASSLGTSGRGTDTQYF. The chain uses TRBV5-4 and TRBJ2-3; TRBD2 aligns across 15 bases. Trimming took 0 bases from V and 1 from J; bases not matched to a gene: 0. The CDR3 loop spans 17 amino acids. Germline values: CDR1 SGHNT, CDR2 YYREEE (reference sequence).

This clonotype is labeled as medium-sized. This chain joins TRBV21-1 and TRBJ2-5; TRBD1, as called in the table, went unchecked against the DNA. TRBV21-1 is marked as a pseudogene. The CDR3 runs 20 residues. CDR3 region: CASSKRSTTSYRGLWETQYF. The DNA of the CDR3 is TGTGCCAGCAGCAAAAGGAGTACAACCTCCTACAGGGGGCTGTGGGAGACCCAGTACTTC.

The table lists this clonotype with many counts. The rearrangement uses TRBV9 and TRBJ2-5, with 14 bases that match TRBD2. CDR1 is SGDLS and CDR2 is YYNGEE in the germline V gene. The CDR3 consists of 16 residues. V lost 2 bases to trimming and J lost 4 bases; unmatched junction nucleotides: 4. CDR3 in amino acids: CASSVGLAGVGETQYF. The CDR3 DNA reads TGTGCCAGCAGCGTGGGACTAGCGGGAGTAGGAGAGACCCAGTACTTC.

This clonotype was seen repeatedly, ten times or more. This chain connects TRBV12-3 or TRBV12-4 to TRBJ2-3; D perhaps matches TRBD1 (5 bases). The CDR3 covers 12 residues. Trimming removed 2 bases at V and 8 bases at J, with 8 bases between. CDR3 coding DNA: TGTGCCAGCAGTTTACAGGGCGTTACGCAGTATTTT. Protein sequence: CASSLQGVTQYF.

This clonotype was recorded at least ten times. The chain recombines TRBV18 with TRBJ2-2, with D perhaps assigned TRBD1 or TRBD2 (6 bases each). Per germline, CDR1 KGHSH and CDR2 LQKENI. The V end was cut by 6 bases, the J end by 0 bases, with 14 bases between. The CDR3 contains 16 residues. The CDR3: CASSPPGAPNTGELFF. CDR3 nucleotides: TGTGCCAGCTCCCCTCCGGGGGCCCCGAACACCGGGGAGCTGTTTTTT. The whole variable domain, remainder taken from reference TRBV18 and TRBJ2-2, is NAGVMQNPRHLVRRRGQEARLRCSPMKGHSHVYWYRQLPEEGLKFMVYLQKENIIDESGMPKERFSAEFPKEGPSILRIQQVVRGDSAAYFCASSPPGAPNTGELFFGEGSRLTVL.

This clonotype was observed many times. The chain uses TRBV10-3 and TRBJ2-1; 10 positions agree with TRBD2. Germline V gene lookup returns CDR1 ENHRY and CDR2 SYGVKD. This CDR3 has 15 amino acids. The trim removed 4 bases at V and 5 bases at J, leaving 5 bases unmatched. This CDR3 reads CAISGGLAGDNEQFF. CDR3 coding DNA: TGTGCCATCAGTGGCGGTCTAGCGGGGGACAATGAGCAGTTCTTC.

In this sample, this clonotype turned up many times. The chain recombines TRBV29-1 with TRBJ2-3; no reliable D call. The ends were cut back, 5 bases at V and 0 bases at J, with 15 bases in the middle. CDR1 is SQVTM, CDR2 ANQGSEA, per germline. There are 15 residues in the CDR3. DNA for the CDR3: TGCAGCGTTTCGTACGGTCCCTCTAGCACAGATACGCAGTATTTT. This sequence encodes CSVSYGPSSTDTQYF.

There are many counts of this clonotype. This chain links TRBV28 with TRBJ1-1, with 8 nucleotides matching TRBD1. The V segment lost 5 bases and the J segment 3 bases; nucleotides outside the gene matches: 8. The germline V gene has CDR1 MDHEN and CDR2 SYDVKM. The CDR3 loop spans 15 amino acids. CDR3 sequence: CASSPRTGKDTEAFF. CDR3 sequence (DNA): TGTGCCAGCAGTCCCAGGACAGGGAAGGACACTGAAGCTTTCTTT.

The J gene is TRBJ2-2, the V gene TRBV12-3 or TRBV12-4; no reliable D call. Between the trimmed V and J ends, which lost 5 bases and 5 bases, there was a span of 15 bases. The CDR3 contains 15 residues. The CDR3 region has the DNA TGTGCCAGCAGTCCCCGCTCAAGCCCTACCGGGGAGCTGTTTTTT. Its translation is CASSPRSSPTGELFF.

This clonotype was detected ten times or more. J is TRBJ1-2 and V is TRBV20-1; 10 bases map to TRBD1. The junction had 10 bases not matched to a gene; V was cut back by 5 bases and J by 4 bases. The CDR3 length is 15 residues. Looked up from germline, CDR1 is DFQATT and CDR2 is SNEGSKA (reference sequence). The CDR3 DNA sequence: TGCAGTGCTGGGGGGACAGGGGCATCCCGCTATGGCTACACCTTC. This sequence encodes CSAGGTGASRYGYTF.

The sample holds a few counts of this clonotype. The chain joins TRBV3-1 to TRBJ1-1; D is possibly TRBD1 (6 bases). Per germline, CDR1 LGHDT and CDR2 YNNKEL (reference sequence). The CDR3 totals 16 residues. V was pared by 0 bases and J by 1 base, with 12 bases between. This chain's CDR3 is CASSQDWGGQNTEAFF. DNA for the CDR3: TGTGCCAGCAGCCAAGATTGGGGGGGGCAGAACACTGAAGCTTTCTTT.

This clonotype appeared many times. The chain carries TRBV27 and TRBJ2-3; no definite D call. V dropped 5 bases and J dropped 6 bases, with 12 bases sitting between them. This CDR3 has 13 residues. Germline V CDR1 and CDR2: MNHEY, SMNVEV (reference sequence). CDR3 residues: CASSPNLLDTQYF. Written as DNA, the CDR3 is TGTGCCAGCAGTCCCAACTTGTTGGATACGCAGTATTTT.

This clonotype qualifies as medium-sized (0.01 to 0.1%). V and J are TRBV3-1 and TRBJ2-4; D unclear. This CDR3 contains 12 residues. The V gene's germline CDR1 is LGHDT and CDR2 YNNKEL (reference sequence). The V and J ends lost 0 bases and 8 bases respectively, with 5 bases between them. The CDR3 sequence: CASSQEGYIQYF. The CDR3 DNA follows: TGTGCCAGCAGCCAAGAGGGGTACATTCAGTACTTC.

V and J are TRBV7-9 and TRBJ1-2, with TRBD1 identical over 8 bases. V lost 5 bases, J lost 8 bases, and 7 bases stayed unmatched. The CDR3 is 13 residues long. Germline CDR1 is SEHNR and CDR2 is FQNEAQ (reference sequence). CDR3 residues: CASSPTGDQGYTF. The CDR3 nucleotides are TGTGCCAGCAGCCCGACAGGGGACCAGGGCTACACCTTC.

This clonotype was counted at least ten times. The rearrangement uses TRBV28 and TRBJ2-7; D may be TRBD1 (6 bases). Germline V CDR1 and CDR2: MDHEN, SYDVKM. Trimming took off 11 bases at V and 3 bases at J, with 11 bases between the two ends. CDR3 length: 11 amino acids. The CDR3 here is CASGHNYEQYF. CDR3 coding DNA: TGTGCCTCGGGACACAACTACGAGCAGTACTTC. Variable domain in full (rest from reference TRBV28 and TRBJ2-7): DVKVTQSSRYLVKRTGEKVFLECVQDMDHENMFWYRQDPGLGLRLIYFSYDVKMKEKGDIPEGYSVSREKKERFSLILESASTNQTSMYLCASGHNYEQYFGPGTRLTVT.

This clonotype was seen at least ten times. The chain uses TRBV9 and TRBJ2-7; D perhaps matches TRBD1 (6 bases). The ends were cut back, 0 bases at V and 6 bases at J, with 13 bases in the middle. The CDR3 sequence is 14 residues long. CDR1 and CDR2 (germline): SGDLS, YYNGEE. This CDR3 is CASSVGRGGGEQYF. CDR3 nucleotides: TGTGCCAGCAGCGTAGGAAGAGGGGGTGGCGAGCAGTACTTC. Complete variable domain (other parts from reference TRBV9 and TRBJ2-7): DSGVTQTPKHLITATGQRVTLRCSPRSGDLSVYWYQQSLDQGLQFLIQYYNGEERAKGNILERFSAQQFPDLHSELNLSSLELGDSALYFCASSVGRGGGEQYFGPGTRLTVT.

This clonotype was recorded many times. The CDR3 is CASSLDRANTGELFF. The CDR3 DNA reads as TGCGCCAGCAGCTTGGACAGGGCGAACACCGGGGAGCTGTTTTTT. This chain links TRBV5-1 with TRBJ2-2; the D gene is possibly TRBD1 (6 bases). The germline gives CDR1 SGHRS, CDR2 YFSETQ. The ends were cut back, 0 bases at V and 0 bases at J, with 6 bases in the middle. This CDR3 spans 15 amino acids. Complete variable domain (other parts from reference TRBV5-1 and TRBJ2-2): KAGVTQTPRYLIKTRGQQVTLSCSPISGHRSVSWYQQTPGQGLQFLFEYFSETQRNKGNFPGRFSGRQFSNSRSEMNVSTLELGDSALYLCASSLDRANTGELFFGEGSRLTVL.

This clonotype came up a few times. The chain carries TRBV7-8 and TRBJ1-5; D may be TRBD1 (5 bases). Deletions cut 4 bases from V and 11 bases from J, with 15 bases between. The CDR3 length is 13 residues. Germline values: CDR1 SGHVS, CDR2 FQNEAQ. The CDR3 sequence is CASSSGAGGAQHF. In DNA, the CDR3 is TGTGCCAGCAGCTCCGGGGCCGGGGGGGCCCAGCATTTT.

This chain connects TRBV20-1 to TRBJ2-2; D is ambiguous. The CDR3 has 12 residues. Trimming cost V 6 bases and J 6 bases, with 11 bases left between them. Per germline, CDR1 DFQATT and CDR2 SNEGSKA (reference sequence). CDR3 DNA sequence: TGCAGTGCCACCATTGCTGCCGGGGAGCTGTTTTTT. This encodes CSATIAAGELFF.

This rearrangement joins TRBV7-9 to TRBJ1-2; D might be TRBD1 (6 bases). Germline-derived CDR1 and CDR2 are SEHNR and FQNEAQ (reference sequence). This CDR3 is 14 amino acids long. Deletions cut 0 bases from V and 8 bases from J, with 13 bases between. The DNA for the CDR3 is TGTGCCAGCAGCTTAGCCTACAGGGCAGGGGGCTACACCTTC. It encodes CASSLAYRAGGYTF.

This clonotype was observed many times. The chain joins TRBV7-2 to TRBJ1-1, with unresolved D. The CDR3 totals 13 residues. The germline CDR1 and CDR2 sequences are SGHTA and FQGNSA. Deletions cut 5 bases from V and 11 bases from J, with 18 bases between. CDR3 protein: CASSHPLARVAFF. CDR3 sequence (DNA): TGTGCCAGCAGCCATCCTTTGGCCCGGGTGGCTTTCTTT.

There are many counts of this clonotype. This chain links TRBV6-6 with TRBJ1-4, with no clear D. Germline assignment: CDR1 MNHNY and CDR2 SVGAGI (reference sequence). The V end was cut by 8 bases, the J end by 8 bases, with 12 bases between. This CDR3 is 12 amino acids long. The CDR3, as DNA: TGTGCCAGCCAAATCCGGGGAGAAAAACTGTTTTTT. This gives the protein CASQIRGEKLFF.

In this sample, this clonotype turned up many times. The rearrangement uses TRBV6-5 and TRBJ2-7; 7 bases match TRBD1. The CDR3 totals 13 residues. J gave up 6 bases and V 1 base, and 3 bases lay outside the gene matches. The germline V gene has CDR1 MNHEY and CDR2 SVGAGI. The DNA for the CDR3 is TGTGCCAGCAGTTACTTCTCAGGGGGCGAGCAGTACTTC. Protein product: CASSYFSGGEQYF.

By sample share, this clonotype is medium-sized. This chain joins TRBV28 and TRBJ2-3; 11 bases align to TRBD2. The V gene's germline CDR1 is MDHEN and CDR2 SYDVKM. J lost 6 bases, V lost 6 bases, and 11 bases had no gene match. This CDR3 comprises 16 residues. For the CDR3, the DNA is TGTGCCAGCAGCTCGGGAATAGCGGGAGGGACGGATACGCAGTATTTT. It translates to CASSSGIAGGTDTQYF.

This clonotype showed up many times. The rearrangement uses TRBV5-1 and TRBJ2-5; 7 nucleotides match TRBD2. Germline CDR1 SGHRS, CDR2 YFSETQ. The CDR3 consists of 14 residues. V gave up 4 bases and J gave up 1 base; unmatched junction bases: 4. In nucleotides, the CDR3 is TGCGCCAGCAGCCCCGGGACTACCCAAGAGACCCAGTACTTC. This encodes CASSPGTTQETQYF.